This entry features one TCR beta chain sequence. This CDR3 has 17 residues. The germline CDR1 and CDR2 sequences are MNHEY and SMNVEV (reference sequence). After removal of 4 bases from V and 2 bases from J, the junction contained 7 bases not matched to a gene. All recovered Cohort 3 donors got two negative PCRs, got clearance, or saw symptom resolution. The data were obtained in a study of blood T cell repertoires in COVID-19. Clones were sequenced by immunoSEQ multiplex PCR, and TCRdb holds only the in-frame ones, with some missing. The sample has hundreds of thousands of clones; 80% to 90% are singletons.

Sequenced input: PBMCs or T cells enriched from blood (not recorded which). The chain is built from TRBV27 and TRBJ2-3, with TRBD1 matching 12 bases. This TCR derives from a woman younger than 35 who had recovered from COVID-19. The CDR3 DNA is TGTGCCAGCAGTTCAACCCGGGACAGGGGGCCCACAGATACGCAGTATTTT. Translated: CASSSTRDRGPTDTQYF.